What follows are 2 T cell receptor beta chains derived from one specimen sequenced in a study of CD8 T cells in ankylosing spondylitis. Each CDR3 protein is one row after TCRdb ran MiXCR on the 5' RACE reads. The sample includes about 64,000 distinct CDR3 sequences, around 6.5% seen only once; the top ten take approximately 5%. The sequenced sample was synovial fluid, either unsorted or a sorted T cell fraction (not recorded which). These TCRs come from a male donor with ankylosing spondylitis.

This clonotype was detected a few times. V and J are TRBV2 and TRBJ2-7, with D perhaps matching TRBD2 (7 bases). CDR1 and CDR2 (germline): SNHLY, FYNNEI. V was trimmed by 6 bases and J by 1 base, leaving 16 bases between them. The CDR3 covers 15 residues. The CDR3 loop is CASRGASGASYEQYF. CDR3 nucleotides: TGTGCCAGCAGGGGGGCTAGCGGTGCTTCCTACGAGCAGTACTTC.

This clonotype occurred many times. This sequence joins TRBV5-1 and TRBJ1-1; D may be TRBD1 (6 bases). Trimming cost V 0 bases and J 4 bases, with 10 bases left between them. This CDR3 spans 14 amino acids. Germline assignment: CDR1 SGHRS and CDR2 YFSETQ. The CDR3 DNA is TGCGCCAGCAGCTTGGGACAGGTGAGCACTGAAGCTTTCTTT. Its translation: CASSLGQVSTEAFF. Looking up the rest from reference TRBV5-1 and TRBJ1-1 gives the full variable domain: KAGVTQTPRYLIKTRGQQVTLSCSPISGHRSVSWYQQTPGQGLQFLFEYFSETQRNKGNFPGRFSGRQFSNSRSEMNVSTLELGDSALYLCASSLGQVSTEAFFGQGTRLTVV.